Shown below are 24 T cell receptor beta chains from a single sample sequenced in a study of blood T cell repertoires in COVID-19 (TCRdb year 2020). The library was made by the immunoSEQ multiplex PCR assay. As stored in TCRdb, this immuneACCESS dataset retains in-frame rearrangements with V and J assigned. A fraction of the clones does not appear; measured against another copy, unresolved V genes explain less than half of the discrepancy, and the remainder lacks a known reason. This sample gives roughly 290,000 clones in total; about nine tenths of them show up just once. Of the sample, about 1.8% falls within the top ten clones. Sequencing was performed on PBMCs or T cells enriched from blood (not recorded which). These receptors were taken from a woman aged 40-49 years who had recovered from COVID-19.

The chain links TRBV2 to TRBJ2-2; D may be TRBD1 (5 bases). This CDR3 has 15 residues. Trimming stripped 4 bases from V and 1 base from J, with 10 bases between. Germline V gene sequence: CDR1 SNHLY, CDR2 FYNNEI. In DNA form, the CDR3 reads TGTGCCAGCAGTGCTTTAAGGGGGAACACCGGGGAGCTGTTTTTT. This encodes CASSALRGNTGELFF.

This clone appeared a few times. V gene TRBV19 combines with J gene TRBJ1-4, with a possible D match to TRBD1 (6 bases). Germline V lookup: CDR1 LNHDA, CDR2 SQIVND (reference sequence). Between the trimmed V and J ends, which lost 5 bases and 0 bases, there was a span of 19 bases. This CDR3 comprises 18 residues. CDR3 amino acids: CASSLRTLGQTTNEKLFF. The CDR3 DNA is TGTGCCAGTAGTCTCCGAACTCTAGGACAGACAACTAATGAAAAACTGTTTTTT. Complete variable domain (other parts from reference TRBV19 and TRBJ1-4): DGGITQSPKYLFRKEGQNVTLSCEQNLNHDAMYWYRQDPGQGLRLIYYSQIVNDFQKGDIAEGYSVSREKKESFPLTVTSAQKNPTAFYLCASSLRTLGQTTNEKLFFGSGTQLSVL.

The V gene is TRBV25-1, the J gene TRBJ2-7, with D tentatively TRBD1 (6 bases). There are 12 residues in the CDR3. V lost 8 bases and J 3 bases, leaving 11 bases between the germline ends. The germline V gene has CDR1 MGHDK and CDR2 SYGVNS. CDR3 nucleotides: TGTGCCAGCGCCGGGACATACTACGAGCAGTACTTC. Protein sequence: CASAGTYYEQYF.

The DNA of the CDR3 is TGTGCCAGTAGCAAGGGACACGACTATGGCTACACCTTC. This codes for CASSKGHDYGYTF. The V call is TRBV19, the J call TRBJ1-2; a possible D gene is TRBD1 (6 bases). The germline V and J ends were trimmed by 6 bases and 3 bases, with 11 bases remaining between them. The CDR3 is 13 residues long. Germline assignment: CDR1 LNHDA and CDR2 SQIVND (reference sequence).

V and J are TRBV9 and TRBJ2-2; no clear D gene. The CDR3 is made up of 14 amino acids. Germline loops: CDR1 SGDLS, CDR2 YYNGEE. V was pared by 4 bases and J by 0 bases, with 7 bases between. The CDR3 DNA follows: TGTGCCAGCAGCAGCCTTCCGAACACCGGGGAGCTGTTTTTT. Amino acids: CASSSLPNTGELFF.

The chain links TRBV4-1 to TRBJ1-2; D remains ambiguous. This CDR3 spans 14 amino acids. Germline V gene lookup returns CDR1 MGHRA and CDR2 YSYEKL. Trimming cost V 1 base and J 8 bases, with 14 bases left between them. This chain's CDR3 is CASSQVGESAGYTF. CDR3 nucleotides: TGCGCCAGCAGCCAAGTGGGAGAATCGGCCGGCTACACCTTC.

V usage is TRBV28 and J usage is TRBJ2-7; D unresolved. Germline V gene data show CDR1 as MDHEN and CDR2 as SYDVKM. V lost 7 bases, J lost 0 bases, and 19 bases lay in between. The CDR3 totals 16 residues. This CDR3 is CASTLGGQAGSYEQYF. Here the CDR3 DNA reads TGTGCCAGCACCCTCGGTGGGCAGGCCGGCTCCTACGAGCAGTACTTC.

V usage is TRBV3-1 (or the pseudogene TRBV3-2) and J usage is TRBJ1-1; D gene ambiguous. CDR1 is LGHDT, CDR2 YNNKEL, per germline (reference sequence). The V end was cut by 1 base, the J end by 1 base, with 4 bases between. The CDR3 covers 13 residues. This CDR3 reads CASSQGQNTEAFF. The CDR3 nucleotides read TGTGCCAGCAGCCAAGGACAGAACACTGAAGCTTTCTTT.

The chain uses TRBV27 and TRBJ2-5; D may be TRBD1 (6 bases). The CDR3 runs to 15 residues. V shed 5 bases and J shed 0 bases, with 13 bases lying between them. The germline gives CDR1 MNHEY, CDR2 SMNVEV (reference sequence). CDR3 nucleotides: TGTGCCAGCAGTCAAAGACAGGCCTACCAAGAGACCCAGTACTTC. Translated: CASSQRQAYQETQYF.

This rearrangement joins TRBV12-3 or TRBV12-4 to TRBJ1-2; perhaps TRBD1 as D (5 bases). This CDR3 comprises 13 residues. Between the trimmed V and J ends, which lost 2 bases and 6 bases, there was a span of 10 bases. CDR3 residues: CASSLWGSDGYTF. The CDR3 coding sequence is TGTGCCAGCAGTTTATGGGGCTCGGATGGCTACACCTTC.

About this clone: One end of the junction varies from germline; a read error may be responsible. The J gene is TRBJ2-7, the V gene TRBV5-1; unclear D gene. Germline assignment: CDR1 SGHRS and CDR2 YFSETQ. This CDR3 comprises 15 residues. The CDR3 DNA sequence: TGCGCCAGCAGCTTGGTTGGGCCGACCTCCGACGAGCAGTACTTC. Translated, it gives CASSLVGPTSDEQYF.

This rearrangement joins TRBV5-1 to TRBJ1-1; 7 bases agree with TRBD1. The CDR3 sequence is 14 residues long. V shed 3 bases and J 3 bases; nucleotides not matched to a gene: 5. Germline lookup yields CDR1 SGHRS and CDR2 YFSETQ. The CDR3 DNA reads as TGCGCCAGCAGCTCCGACAGGGCGCACACTGAAGCTTTCTTT. Translated, it gives CASSSDRAHTEAFF.

The genes are TRBV6-2 or TRBV6-3 and TRBJ2-7, with D unclear. Germline CDR1 and CDR2: MNHEY and SVGEGT. This CDR3 spans 12 amino acids. Trimming shortened V by 4 bases and J by 6 bases, and 10 bases separated the two germline ends. The CDR3 region is CASSLLRSEQYF. The CDR3, as DNA: TGTGCCAGCAGTTTATTGAGGAGCGAGCAGTACTTC.

This sequence joins TRBV3-1 (or the pseudogene TRBV3-2) and TRBJ2-7; 7 bases line up with TRBD1. This CDR3 comprises 16 residues. Germline loops: CDR1 LGHDT, CDR2 YNNKEL (reference sequence). Losses at the gene ends were 0 bases for V and 2 bases for J; bases not matched to a gene: 7. This chain's CDR3 is CASSQESWDSPYEQYF. The CDR3, as DNA: TGTGCCAGCAGCCAAGAGTCATGGGACAGCCCCTACGAGCAGTACTTC.

The genes are TRBV3-1 (or the pseudogene TRBV3-2) and TRBJ2-1, with a tentative D call TRBD1 (5 bases). Trimming removed 3 bases from V and 7 bases from J, with 16 bases in between. Looked up from germline, CDR1 is LGHDT and CDR2 is YNNKEL (reference sequence). This CDR3 contains 15 residues. The CDR3 DNA reads as TGTGCCAGCAGCCAGCCAGGGTTCCGAGCGAATGAGCAGTTCTTC. Amino acids: CASSQPGFRANEQFF.

The chain is built from TRBV7-2 and TRBJ1-1; D remains unclear. This CDR3 spans 13 amino acids. Germline V gene data show CDR1 as SGHTA and CDR2 as FQGNSA. The V end lost 1 base, the J end lost 4 bases, and 7 bases lay between the germline ends. The DNA for the CDR3 is TGTGCCAGCAGCTTAGTCATGGCCACTGAAGCTTTCTTT. Translating gives CASSLVMATEAFF.

The chain uses TRBV19 and TRBJ1-3; maybe TRBD1 (6 bases). The germline CDR1 and CDR2 sequences are LNHDA and SQIVND (reference sequence). The CDR3 loop spans 15 amino acids. V was trimmed by 7 bases and J by 2 bases, leaving 15 bases between them. The CDR3 nucleotides read TGTGCCAGTACTCTCAGTCAGGGGCCTGGAAACACCATATATTTT. Its translation is CASTLSQGPGNTIYF.

This chain links TRBV30 with TRBJ1-1, with 7 bases aligning to TRBD1. Germline loops: CDR1 GTSNPN, CDR2 SVGIG (reference sequence). V lost 4 bases and J lost 0; bases outside the gene matches: 8. The CDR3 extends over 15 amino acids. The CDR3 sequence: CAWKPRGLMNTEAFF. In DNA, the CDR3 is TGTGCCTGGAAGCCCAGGGGGTTGATGAACACTGAAGCTTTCTTT.

The genes are TRBV3-1 (or the pseudogene TRBV3-2) and TRBJ1-2; weak D call: TRBD1 (5 bases). The CDR3 extends over 16 amino acids. V lost 0 bases, J lost 0 bases, and 11 bases lay in between. The germline gives CDR1 LGHDT, CDR2 YNNKEL (reference sequence). The CDR3 sequence is CASSQDPDTPNYGYTF. DNA for the CDR3: TGTGCCAGCAGCCAAGACCCGGACACTCCTAACTATGGCTACACCTTC.

This clone has just a few counts. The chain carries TRBV19 and TRBJ2-7; 8 bases map to TRBD2. The CDR3 consists of 15 residues. CDR1 is LNHDA, CDR2 SQIVND, per germline (reference sequence). The V gene end was trimmed by 5 bases and the J gene end by 1 base; junction bases not matched to a gene: 7. The CDR3 reads CASSLREGFSYEQYF. DNA for the CDR3: TGTGCCAGTAGTTTACGGGAGGGATTTTCCTACGAGCAGTACTTC.

The V gene is TRBV27, the J gene TRBJ1-3; a possible D gene is TRBD1 (5 bases). Germline loops: CDR1 MNHEY, CDR2 SMNVEV (reference sequence). V dropped 5 bases and J dropped 0 bases, with 11 bases sitting between them. This CDR3 is 15 amino acids long. The CDR3 region is CASSPRVYSGNTIYF. CDR3 coding DNA: TGTGCCAGCAGTCCCAGGGTATACTCTGGAAACACCATATATTTT.

This chain links TRBV7-2 with TRBJ1-5; 7 bases are shared with TRBD1. V dropped 4 bases and J dropped 9; count of bases not matched to a gene: 9. This CDR3 is built from 14 residues. The germline CDR1 and CDR2 sequences are SGHTA and FQGNSA. The CDR3 protein is CASSSGDRVTPQHF. CDR3 sequence (DNA): TGTGCCAGCAGCTCCGGTGACAGGGTAACGCCCCAGCATTTT.

In DNA form, the CDR3 reads TGTGCCAGCAGTTCCCCGGGACTAGCGGATGAGCAGTTCTTC. It encodes CASSSPGLADEQFF. V is TRBV27 and J is TRBJ2-1; 11 bases map to TRBD2. The CDR3 is 14 residues long. CDR1 is MNHEY, CDR2 SMNVEV, per germline (reference sequence). The J segment lost 8 bases and the V segment lost 4 bases, leaving 4 bases of the junction unmatched.

This clone appeared a single time. Other DNA sequences from this sample encode an identical CDR3 as well. The chain uses TRBV20-1 and TRBJ2-7, with D perhaps matching TRBD2 (5 bases). Germline V gene sequence: CDR1 DFQATT, CDR2 SNEGSKA (reference sequence). The CDR3 is made up of 13 amino acids. Between the trimmed V and J ends, which lost 3 bases and 0 bases, there was a span of 9 bases. The CDR3 is CSASTGSSYEQYF. The CDR3 DNA follows: TGCAGTGCTAGTACGGGGAGCTCCTACGAGCAGTACTTC.